This TCR beta chain is drawn from a study of T cells in tumors after PD-1 blockade. About the study: Some patients also took daily vismodegib 150 mg during anti-PD-1 treatment. Points from the study as a whole: Peripheral recruitment is suggested, as some novel exhausted tumor clones were in pre-treatment blood.

The germline V and J ends were trimmed by 1 base and 0 bases, with 7 bases remaining between them. This CDR3 spans 15 amino acids. CDR1 and CDR2 from the germline V gene are SGHNT and YENEEA. Details on this clone: Its antigen is unknown.

Sequencing used immunoSEQ multiplex PCR; TCRdb keeps in-frame clones, though not all of them. The sample lists tens of thousands of clones; approximately 73% were seen once. The material sequenced was PBMCs, taken after anti-PD-1 treatment. The origin of this receptor is a human donor with basal cell carcinoma. The chain has TRBV11-3 and TRBJ2-1, with D perhaps TRBD2 (6 bases). CDR3 nucleotides: TGTGCCAGCAGCTTAGTCGGGAGCTCCTACAATGAGCAGTTCTTC. This sequence encodes CASSLVGSSYNEQFF. Looking up the rest from reference TRBV11-3 and TRBJ2-1 gives the full variable domain: EAGVVQSPRYKIIEKKQPVAFWCNPISGHNTLYWYLQNLGQGPELLIRYENEEAVDDSQLPKDRFSAERLKGVDSTLKIQPAELGDSAVYLCASSLVGSSYNEQFFGPGTRLTVL.